Listed below are T cell receptor beta chains from one sample, sequenced in a study of OX40 agonist ivuxolimab in advanced cancers. Sequencing was performed with immunoSEQ multiplex PCR; in TCRdb, only in-frame clones are kept and a portion is missing. Altogether roughly 92,000 clones are present, about 90% being singletons, with the ten largest covering 8.7%. Material: CD4+ or CD8+ T cells sorted from blood, obtained in a trial of the OX40 agonist ivuxolimab. Receptor source: an adult with an advanced solid tumor such as melanoma, head and neck, liver or kidney cancer. CDR3s include the opening cysteine and the closing phenylalanine or tryptophan. The D gene is left open where the match is weak. Not all rows give a size; the values are once, few, many and, for expanded clones, a class.

clone_size,j_call,d_call,v_call,cdr3_nt,cdr3_aa
-,TRBJ1-2,-,TRBV7-8,TGTGCCAGCAGCCAGAACCTAGAGTACCGCATGGGCGGCTACACCTTC,CASSQNLEYRMGGYTF
-,TRBJ2-5,-,TRBV5-5,TGTGCCAGCAGCGCCCTCGTGGGGGGTGGAGAGACCCAGTACTTC,CASSALVGGGETQYF
-,TRBJ2-7,-,TRBV2,TGTGCCAGCAAATGGCAGGCGGCCGGGGAGCAGTACTTC,CASKWQAAGEQYF
once,TRBJ1-5,-,TRBV6-1,TGTGCCAGCAGTGAAGCCGCGGAGGAATATAGTAGCAATCAGCCCCAGCATTTT,CASSEAAEEYSSNQPQHF
-,TRBJ2-7,-,TRBV7-8,TGTGCCAGCAGCTCCGACTGGTCATCCTACGAGCAGTACTTC,CASSSDWSSYEQYF
-,TRBJ2-7,TRBD2,TRBV10-3,TGTGCCATCAGTGTAAATCTAGCGGGCTACGAGCAGTACTTC,CAISVNLAGYEQYF
-,TRBJ1-2,-,TRBV13,TGTGCCAGCAGCTTAGATACCCTCCAGGGCTACACCTTC,CASSLDTLQGYTF
-,TRBJ2-7,-,TRBV5-1,TGCGCCAGCACCCGGACACCGCCTGGAGGGGAGCAGTACTTC,CASTRTPPGGEQYF
-,TRBJ2-2,TRBD2,TRBV19,TGTGCCAGTAGTAAAGGACTAGTCGACACCGGGGAGCTGTTTTTT,CASSKGLVDTGELFF
-,TRBJ2-1,-,TRBV7-9,TGTGCCAGCAGCTTATCCCGGGACAAGCCCTTATGGGAGCAGTTCTTC,CASSLSRDKPLWEQFF
-,TRBJ2-2,TRBD1,TRBV11-3,TGTGCCAGCAGCTTCCCACGGACAGGGGTCACCGGGGAGCTGTTTTTT,CASSFPRTGVTGELFF
-,TRBJ2-1,-,TRBV11-2,TGTGCCAGCAGCTTACAGGGAACCCGATACTACAATGAGCAGTTCTTC,CASSLQGTRYYNEQFF
-,TRBJ2-3,TRBD2,TRBV6-4,TGTGCCAGCAGTGCCCTATCCGGGACTAGCGGAGATACGCAGTATTTT,CASSALSGTSGDTQYF
-,TRBJ1-1,TRBD1,TRBV9,TGTGCCAGCAGCGTACAGGGGGCGAACACTGAAGCTTTCTTT,CASSVQGANTEAFF
few,TRBJ1-1,-,TRBV4-2,TGTGCCAGCAGCTACACGCCGACTGAAGCTTTCTTT,CASSYTPTEAFF
-,TRBJ2-3,-,TRBV10-3,TGTGCCATCAGTGATGGAGGAGATACGCAGTATTTT,CAISDGGDTQYF